This TCR beta chain was found in a study of T cells in Graves' hyperthyroidism and ophthalmopathy. About the study: Peripheral blood samples were taken at initial diagnosis, prior to any treatment. General study results and limits: Also found in blood were most expanded thyroid clonotypes above 0.001.

The TCR beta CDR3 regions underwent amplification using RNA transcripts as the source. HTBI primers were the set used in a first-round RT-PCR of the TCR CDR3. Each CDR3 protein gets one entry after TCRdb re-called the multiplex PCR reads with MiXCR. The sample has more than 500,000 distinct CDR3 sequences; around 15% are singletons. Trimming stripped 2 bases from V and 5 bases from J, with 10 bases between. The germline V gene encodes CDR1 SNHLY and CDR2 FYNNEI. The CDR3 is 14 amino acids. On this clonotype itself: The antigen is unknown.

Graves' hyperthyroidism was deemed stable absent ophthalmopathy progression within 18 months. Sequences were obtained from blood. V and J are TRBV2 and TRBJ1-5, with D perhaps TRBD1 (5 bases). The sequence came from a woman in her forties with Graves' hyperthyroidism. The CDR3 DNA follows: TGTGCCAGCAGTGAACGTCGAGGGGATCAGCCCCAGCATTTT. As protein: CASSERRGDQPQHF.